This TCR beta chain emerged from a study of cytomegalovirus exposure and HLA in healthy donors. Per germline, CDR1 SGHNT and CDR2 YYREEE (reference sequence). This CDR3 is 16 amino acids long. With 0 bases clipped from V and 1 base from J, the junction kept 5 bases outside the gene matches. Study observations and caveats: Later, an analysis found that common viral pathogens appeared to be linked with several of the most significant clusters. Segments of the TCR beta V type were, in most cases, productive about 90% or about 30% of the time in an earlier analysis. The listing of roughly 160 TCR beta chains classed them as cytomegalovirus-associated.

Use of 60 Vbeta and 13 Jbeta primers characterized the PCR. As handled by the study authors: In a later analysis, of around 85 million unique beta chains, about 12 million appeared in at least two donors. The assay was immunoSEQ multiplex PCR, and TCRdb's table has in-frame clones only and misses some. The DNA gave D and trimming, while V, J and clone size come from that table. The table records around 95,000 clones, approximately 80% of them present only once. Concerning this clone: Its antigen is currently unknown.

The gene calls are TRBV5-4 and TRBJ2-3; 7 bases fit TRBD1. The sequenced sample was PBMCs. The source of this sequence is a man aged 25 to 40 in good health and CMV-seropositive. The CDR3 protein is CASSLAGTVGTDTQYF. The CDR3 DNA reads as TGTGCCAGCAGCTTGGCCGGGACAGTGGGCACAGATACGCAGTATTTT.